The clone carrying this T cell receptor (beta chain) was seen ten or more times. As yet, its antigen is unknown. This entry belongs to a study of identical twins. Unique molecular identifiers were in the cDNA, with template-switch universal primer binding. TCRdb passed the 5' RACE reads through MiXCR, listing each CDR3 protein once. The sample has 300,000 to 400,000 distinct CDR3 sequences, 9% to 15% seen once. This CDR3 is built from 12 residues. V lost 6 bases to trimming and J lost 6 bases, with 11 bases between them. Germline V gene lookup returns CDR1 SEHNR and CDR2 FQNEAQ (reference sequence). Study outcomes and limitations: In zero-insertion analyses, partial confounding could arise from invariant MAIT and iNKT cells.

These data also featured in a second study, about yellow fever vaccine responses in identical twins.

The receptor was derived from a woman between 18 and 30 years old in good health. Sequencing was done on a sample of CD8+ T cells sorted from blood. This chain connects TRBV7-9 to TRBJ1-1, with D perhaps matching TRBD1 (6 bases). CDR3 sequence: CASRPGVPEAFF. The CDR3 DNA sequence: TGTGCCAGCAGGCCAGGGGTTCCTGAAGCTTTCTTT.